These 11 T cell receptor beta chains share one sample of origin, sequenced in a study of T-cell reconstitution after alpha-beta-depleted transplantation in children. The authors prepared the TCRbeta library with unique molecular identifiers. Using its own MiXCR run on the PCR reads, TCRdb lists one record per CDR3 protein. The sample has around 450,000 distinct CDR3 sequences, 16% seen once. Sequences were derived from PBMCs, mostly from graft donor cells, sampled 360 days after TCRalphabeta/CD19-depleted stem cell transplant. The receptor set was obtained from a boy under two years old who had a stem cell transplant for Wiskott-Aldrich syndrome, so the T cells may come from the graft donor.

The rearrangement uses TRBV10-2 and TRBJ1-5, with D hard to call. The CDR3 sequence is 14 residues long. V was cut by 8 bases and J by 5 bases, with 16 bases left in between. CDR1 and CDR2 from the germline V gene are WSHSY and SAAADI. CDR3 loop: CASWVGRFDQPQHF. The DNA for the CDR3 is TGCGCCAGCTGGGTCGGGCGCTTCGATCAGCCCCAGCATTTT.

This clonotype was seen a few times. The chain is built from TRBV20-1 and TRBJ2-7; TRBD1 aligns across 7 bases. CDR3 length: 14 amino acids. Trimming took 5 bases from V and 0 from J; bases not matched to a gene: 7. CDR1 is DFQATT and CDR2 is SNEGSKA in the germline V gene (reference sequence). CDR3 residues: CSAGRDRRSYEQYF. The CDR3 DNA is TGCAGTGCTGGCCGGGACAGACGCTCCTACGAGCAGTACTTC.

This clonotype was seen at least ten times. The chain has TRBV7-6 and TRBJ1-6; D ambiguous. The CDR3 contains 13 residues. Germline V lookup: CDR1 SGHVS, CDR2 FNYEAQ. V was shortened by 1 base and J by 8 bases, with 6 bases between the two germline ends. The CDR3 spells CASSLGRDSPLHF. The CDR3 nucleotides are TGTGCCAGCAGCTTAGGTCGAGATTCACCCCTCCACTTT.

J is TRBJ2-2 and V is TRBV10-3; D is uncertain. V lost 3 bases and J lost 6, with 8 bases in between. Germline lookup yields CDR1 ENHRY and CDR2 SYGVKD. This CDR3 region has 13 residues. CDR3 region: CAISDGGAGELFF. CDR3 DNA sequence: TGTGCCATCAGTGATGGCGGTGCCGGGGAGCTGTTTTTT.

This clonotype has a handful of counts. V is TRBV6-1 and J is TRBJ2-1; 10 bases align to TRBD2. Germline V gene lookup returns CDR1 MNHNS and CDR2 SASEGT. CDR3 length: 16 residues. Trimming at V came to 6 bases and at J to 2 bases, leaving 7 bases not matched to a gene. CDR3 sequence (DNA): TGTGCCAGCAGCCAACCCAGCGGGAGGGCCTACAATGAGCAGTTCTTC. Its translation is CASSQPSGRAYNEQFF.

This clonotype has at least ten counts. This sequence joins TRBV12-3 or TRBV12-4 and TRBJ1-2; D perhaps matches TRBD1 (6 bases). The CDR3 is 13 amino acids. Trimming removed 6 bases at V and 8 bases at J, with 16 bases between. CDR3 in amino acids: CASRMTGEGGYTF. The DNA of the CDR3 is TGTGCCAGCAGAATGACAGGAGAGGGAGGCTACACCTTC.

This clonotype was counted a few times. The gene calls are TRBV6-2 or TRBV6-3 and TRBJ2-7; D remains ambiguous. CDR1 is MNHEY, CDR2 SVGEGT, per germline. The CDR3 has 16 residues. Trimming removed 4 bases from V and 0 bases from J, with 16 bases in between. The CDR3 nucleotides are TGTGCCAGCAGTTGGCGAGGCCAGCGTAGCTCCTACGAGCAGTACTTC. This encodes CASSWRGQRSSYEQYF.

V and J are TRBV6-5 and TRBJ2-3; 15 bases are a match to TRBD2. The germline gives CDR1 MNHEY, CDR2 SVGAGI. The CDR3 sequence is 16 residues long. V was clipped by 2 bases and J by 9 bases; unmatched bases: 6. CDR3 nucleotides: TGTGCCAGCAGTTACCGGGGACTAGCGGGGGGCGGCACGCAGTATTTT. This gives the protein CASSYRGLAGGGTQYF.

This chain links TRBV7-9 with TRBJ1-6; D possibly corresponds to TRBD1 (5 bases). The CDR3 extends over 14 amino acids. Deletions cut 7 bases from V and 7 bases from J, with 14 bases between. Per germline, CDR1 SEHNR and CDR2 FQNEAQ (reference sequence). DNA for the CDR3: TGTGCCAGCAAACAGAGTGGGGCGAATTCACCCCTCCACTTT. Its protein is CASKQSGANSPLHF.

V is TRBV6-5 and J is TRBJ2-1, with D perhaps given as TRBD1 or TRBD2 (6 bases each). CDR3 length: 12 residues. Germline V gene sequence: CDR1 MNHEY, CDR2 SVGAGI. V lost 7 bases and J lost 15, with 19 bases in between. Written as DNA, the CDR3 is TGTGCCAGCAATCGACGGTCAGGGGAGGTGTTCTTC. Residues: CASNRRSGEVFF.

This clonotype was counted a few times. The J gene is TRBJ2-2, the V gene TRBV5-1; a possible D gene is TRBD1 (5 bases). The germline gives CDR1 SGHRS, CDR2 YFSETQ. CDR3 size: 15 residues. Trimming removed 4 bases from V and 4 bases from J, with 14 bases in between. The CDR3 here is CASSLTPQGTGELFF. The CDR3 DNA reads TGCGCCAGCAGCCTCACACCCCAGGGCACCGGGGAGCTGTTTTTT. Full variable domain (remainder filled in from reference TRBV5-1 and TRBJ2-2): KAGVTQTPRYLIKTRGQQVTLSCSPISGHRSVSWYQQTPGQGLQFLFEYFSETQRNKGNFPGRFSGRQFSNSRSEMNVSTLELGDSALYLCASSLTPQGTGELFFGEGSRLTVL.